The rows below give T cell receptor beta chains drawn from one sample of a study of human T cells and chemical hapten exposure. TCRdb fed the RACE reads into MiXCR, producing one record per CDR3 protein. This sample has about 100,000 distinct CDR3 sequences; 9.5% to 12% occur once, and the top ten carry 2.5% to 3.5%. This material consisted of whole blood, taken in connection with sensitization to the hapten diphenylcyclopropenone (DPC). The receptors come from a woman aged 40 to 50 with alopecia areata. Some clones in this sample may be carry-over from other donors' samples. Each CDR3 is given with its conserved first and last residue. D genes are given only for firm matches. Clone size is stated in some rows and not others, as once, few, many or a class when expanded.

D	V	length	size	J	DNA	CDR3
TRBD1	TRBV6-5	16	-	TRBJ2-5	TGTGCCAGCAGTTATTCCGGACAGGGGAGGGCGGAGACCCAGTACTTC	CASSYSGQGRAETQYF
-	TRBV27	17	-	TRBJ1-1	TGTGCCAGCAGTTTTTTTGGGGGGCGTGAAATGAACACTGAAGCTTTCTTT	CASSFFGGREMNTEAFF
TRBD1	TRBV18	14	-	TRBJ1-1	TGTGCCAGCTCACAAATACCGGGACAGGGTGAAGCTTTCTTT	CASSQIPGQGEAFF
-	TRBV5-4	12	many	TRBJ2-1	TGTGCCAGCAGCCACCTCGCCGGTGAGCAGTTCTTC	CASSHLAGEQFF
-	TRBV6-2/TRBV6-3	14	-	TRBJ1-3	TGTGCCAGCAGTCCGATCAGCTCTGGAAACACCATATATTTT	CASSPISSGNTIYF
TRBD1	TRBV15	15	many	TRBJ1-5	TGTGCCACCAGCAAAGCGGGGACAGGGCTCCTGCCCCAGCATTTT	CATSKAGTGLLPQHF
-	TRBV6-2/TRBV6-3	13	many	TRBJ1-1	TGTGCCAGCTTTGACAGGCCGAACACTGAAGCTTTCTTT	CASFDRPNTEAFF
-	TRBV6-2/TRBV6-3	14	many	TRBJ1-2	TGTGCCAGCAGTTACGATGGGACGGCAGGTGGCTACACCTTC	CASSYDGTAGGYTF
TRBD1	TRBV30	14	few	TRBJ2-5	TGTGCCTGGAGCCCAGGGACAGGGGTAAAGACCCAGTACTTC	CAWSPGTGVKTQYF
TRBD2	TRBV28	16	few	TRBJ2-1	TGTGCCAGCAGTTTGGGGGGGGCTAGCGGGGTCAATGAGCAGTTCTTC	CASSLGGASGVNEQFF
-	TRBV20-1	12	many	TRBJ2-7	TGCAGTGCCGGAGGAGACGTCTACGAGCAGTACTTC	CSAGGDVYEQYF
TRBD2	TRBV7-9	15	many	TRBJ2-7	TGTGCCAGCAGCCAGCTAGCGGGAGGGGGGGACGAGCAGTACTTC	CASSQLAGGGDEQYF
TRBD1	TRBV10-3	14	many	TRBJ2-2	TGTGCCATCTCCGGGACAGGGGGCACCGGGGAGCTGTTTTTT	CAISGTGGTGELFF
TRBD2	TRBV6-1	16	-	TRBJ2-1	TGTGCCAGCAGGAAGGGACTAGCGGGGATGGGTAATGAGCAGTTCTTC	CASRKGLAGMGNEQFF
-	TRBV25-1	17	few	TRBJ2-3	TGTGCCAGCAGTGACCCCCCGGGCAGGGGCGGCACAGATACGCAGTATTTT	CASSDPPGRGGTDTQYF
-	TRBV24-1	11	-	TRBJ2-1	TGTGCCACCAGTGTGGGGAATGAGCAGTTCTTC	CATSVGNEQFF
-	TRBV7-2	17	few	TRBJ2-1	TGTGCCAGCAGCTTAGAGCAGTTGCGGAACTCCTACAATGAGCAGTTCTTC	CASSLEQLRNSYNEQFF
-	TRBV5-1	16	many	TRBJ1-1	TGCGCCAGCAGCTTTGCAACACGGGGGGCAGACACTGAAGCTTTCTTT	CASSFATRGADTEAFF
-	TRBV9	15	many	TRBJ2-7	TGTGCCAGCAGCGTGGACTCCCAGGGGTTCTACGAGCAGTACTTC	CASSVDSQGFYEQYF
-	TRBV6-1	12	-	TRBJ1-1	TGTGCCAGTCAAAGGGGATACACTGAAGCTTTCTTT	CASQRGYTEAFF
-	TRBV7-9	15	-	TRBJ1-1	TGTGCCAGCAGCCCACGGCAGGATAACCGGGCGAAAGCTTTCTTT	CASSPRQDNRAKAFF
TRBD1	TRBV29-1	13	-	TRBJ1-5	TGCAGCGTTGGACAGGGGGACGGACAGCCCCAGCATTTT	CSVGQGDGQPQHF
TRBD2	TRBV11-1	17	many	TRBJ2-1	TGTGCCAGCAGCTCCCGTGCGGGGGGCCCCGCATTCGGTGAGCAGTTCTTC	CASSSRAGGPAFGEQFF
-	TRBV15	15	many	TRBJ1-1	TGTGCCACCCGGGGGGAGGTTTGGAAGAACACTGAAGCTTTCTTT	CATRGEVWKNTEAFF
TRBD1	TRBV9	14	few	TRBJ1-1	TGTGCCAGCAGCCCGCGACAGGGGACCACTGAAGCTTTCTTT	CASSPRQGTTEAFF
-	TRBV5-4	13	few	TRBJ2-7	TGTGCCAGCAGCTTGTGGGCCTCCTACGAGCAGTACTTC	CASSLWASYEQYF
TRBD1	TRBV20-1	14	-	TRBJ1-2	TGCAGTGCCACGGACAGGAGCGGCTCCTATGGCTACACCTTC	CSATDRSGSYGYTF
-	TRBV29-1	13	many	TRBJ1-1	TGCAGCGTTGTGAAGGGCATAAACACTGAAGCTTTCTTT	CSVVKGINTEAFF
TRBD2	TRBV7-9	15	-	TRBJ2-7	TGTGCCAGCAGCCACGGACTAGCGGGAGCATACGAGCAGTACTTC	CASSHGLAGAYEQYF
TRBD2	TRBV7-2	15	many	TRBJ2-1	TGTGCCAGCAGCTTACAGGTCGGGAGCGGGGCTGAGCAGTTCTTC	CASSLQVGSGAEQFF
TRBD1	TRBV20-1	16	-	TRBJ2-1	TGCAGTGCTAGAATTACAGGGGGAATGTCCTACAATGAGCAGTTCTTC	CSARITGGMSYNEQFF
-	TRBV6-2/TRBV6-3	14	few	TRBJ1-2	TGTGCCAGCAGCGAAAGTGGAGGGGGCTATGGCTACACCTTC	CASSESGGGYGYTF
-	TRBV11-2	12	many	TRBJ2-3	TGTGCCAGCAGCTTAGGGGAAGATACGCAGTATTTT	CASSLGEDTQYF
TRBD2	TRBV7-3	16	-	TRBJ2-3	TGTGCCAGCAGCCGGGGACTAGCGGGGAATTCAGATACGCAGTATTTT	CASSRGLAGNSDTQYF
-	TRBV20-1	15	few	TRBJ2-3	TGCAGTGCAAAGCGCCTTTCCAGGGTGGCAGATACGCAGTATTTT	CSAKRLSRVADTQYF
-	TRBV6-1	15	-	TRBJ1-1	TGTGCCAGCGATCCGGACGCGGCGGGTGGCACTGAAGCTTTCTTT	CASDPDAAGGTEAFF
-	TRBV3-1	16	many	TRBJ1-1	TGTGCCAGCAGCCAAGATTTCGGAGGGGCGGCCACTGAAGCTTTCTTT	CASSQDFGGAATEAFF
-	TRBV12-3/TRBV12-4	15	-	TRBJ2-3	TGTGCCAGCAGCCCCAGCACAGGGAGCACAGATACGCAGTATTTT	CASSPSTGSTDTQYF
-	TRBV7-3	13	many	TRBJ2-3	TGTGCCAGCAGCTTAGCGTTCTTGGATACGCAGTATTTT	CASSLAFLDTQYF
-	TRBV19	14	-	TRBJ2-3	TGTGCCAGTACCCACGGGGACCGTGTAGATACGCAGTATTTT	CASTHGDRVDTQYF
-	TRBV12-3/TRBV12-4	16	-	TRBJ2-1	TGTGCCAGCAGTCCCCAGGGGGGACAACCCAACAATGAGCAGTTCTTC	CASSPQGGQPNNEQFF
-	TRBV6-4	15	-	TRBJ2-2	TGTGCCAGCAGTGAGGGTAGTAGCCGGACCGGGGAGCTGTTTTTT	CASSEGSSRTGELFF
-	TRBV20-1	14	many	TRBJ1-5	TGCAGTGCCCCGGGGGAGGGAAAGCAACAGCCCCAGCATTTT	CSAPGEGKQQPQHF
TRBD1	TRBV20-1	15	-	TRBJ2-7	TGCAGTGCTAGAGATCCCCAGGGGGCGAGCGCCGAGCAGTACTTC	CSARDPQGASAEQYF
-	TRBV7-2	15	few	TRBJ2-1	TGTGCCAGCAGCTTAATGGGGGAGCCCCTCGATGAGCAGTTCTTC	CASSLMGEPLDEQFF
TRBD2	TRBV6-5	16	few	TRBJ2-2	TGTGCCAGCAGTCCGCCGGGACTAGCGGGAGCCGGGGAGCTGTTTTTT	CASSPPGLAGAGELFF
-	TRBV6-2/TRBV6-3	14	-	TRBJ1-1	TGTGCCAGGAGTTACCGGAACCTGAACACTGAAGCTTTCTTT	CARSYRNLNTEAFF
-	TRBV7-2	15	-	TRBJ1-1	TGTGCCAGCAGTTCCGATAGCCGGGCGCTCGGTGAAGCTTTCTTT	CASSSDSRALGEAFF
TRBD2	TRBV27	15	many	TRBJ2-7	TGTGCCAGCACCGGCGGACTAGCGGGAGCCTACGAGCAGTACTTC	CASTGGLAGAYEQYF
-	TRBV2	14	many	TRBJ2-5	TGTGCCAGCAGTGGGGGCGGGGAAACCGAGACCCAGTACTTC	CASSGGGETETQYF